The sequence of this TCR beta chain was determined in a study of radiotherapy plus CTLA-4 blockade in lung cancer. Study-level information: Of all patients, about 17% responded objectively and approximately 31% showed disease control.

Focal radiation plus CTLA-4 blockade with ipilimumab was given to patients with chemo-refractory metastatic non-small-cell lung cancer. The method was immunoSEQ multiplex PCR; TCRdb's version includes in-frame clones alone and lacks a portion of them. The data show 30,000 to 50,000 clones, more than 70% seen once. Comment on this clone: The antigen is not known.

Findings and caveats of the study: Early blood T cell clone dynamics, with interferon-beta, were reported to best predict response.

The CDR3 consists of 15 residues. Between the trimmed V and J ends, which lost 6 bases and 0 bases, there was a span of 14 bases. Germline CDR1 SGHVS, CDR2 FQNEAQ. The source was peripheral blood, collected from a patient treated with radiotherapy plus ipilimumab. The source is a human donor with non-small cell lung cancer that progressed on radiotherapy plus ipilimumab. The chain couples TRBV7-8 to TRBJ1-1, with a weak D call TRBD1 (5 bases). DNA of the CDR3: TGTGCCAGCAGGGAGAAGGGGTACTTGAACACTGAAGCTTTCTTT. The encoded protein is CASREKGYLNTEAFF.